This T cell receptor beta chain was identified during a study of OX40 agonist ivuxolimab in advanced cancers. The wider study: All patients had ivuxolimab intravenously every 2 weeks at 0.01 to 10 mg/kg. Study-wide points: Average numbers of expanded clones were greater in CD8+ T cells than in CD4+.

Comment on this clone: Its antigen is unidentified. Other nucleotide sequences in the sample specify the same CDR3.

It was autoimmune disease history or systemic immunosuppression that excluded patients. Deletions cut 0 bases from V and 4 bases from J, with 9 bases between. The germline V gene has CDR1 GTSNPN and CDR2 SVGIG (reference sequence). The CDR3 covers 13 residues. The assay was immunoSEQ multiplex PCR, and TCRdb's table has in-frame clones only and misses some. Counted here are 55,000 to 75,000 clones, 65% to 90% occurring once; the ten biggest clones make up 0.6% to 0.8%. This clonotype originated in an adult with an advanced solid tumor such as melanoma, head and neck, liver or kidney cancer. Source: CD4+ or CD8+ T cells sorted from blood, taken in a trial of the OX40 agonist ivuxolimab. This sequence joins TRBV30 and TRBJ1-2; D is possibly TRBD1 (6 bases). The CDR3, as DNA: TGTGCCTGGAGTGTGGGCAGGGGCTATGGCTACACCTTC. Its translation: CAWSVGRGYGYTF.